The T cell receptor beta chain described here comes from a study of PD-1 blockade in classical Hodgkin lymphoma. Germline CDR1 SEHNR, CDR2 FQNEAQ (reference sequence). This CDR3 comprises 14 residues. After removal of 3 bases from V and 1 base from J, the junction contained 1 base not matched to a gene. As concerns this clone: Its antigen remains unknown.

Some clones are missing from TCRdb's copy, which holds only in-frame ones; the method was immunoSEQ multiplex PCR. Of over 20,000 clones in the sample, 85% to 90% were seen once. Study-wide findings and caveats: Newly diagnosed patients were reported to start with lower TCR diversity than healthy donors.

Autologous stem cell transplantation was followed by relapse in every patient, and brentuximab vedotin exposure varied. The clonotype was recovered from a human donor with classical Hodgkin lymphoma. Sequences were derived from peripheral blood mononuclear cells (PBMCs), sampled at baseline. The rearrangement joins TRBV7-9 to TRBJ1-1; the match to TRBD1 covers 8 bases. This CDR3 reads CASSFGTGNTEAFF. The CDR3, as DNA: TGTGCCAGCAGCTTCGGGACAGGGAACACTGAAGCTTTCTTT.